Shown below are 27 T cell receptor beta chains from a single sample sequenced in a study of regulatory T cells in long-lasting Graves disease. TCR beta libraries were built with iRepertoire HTBI primers and Arm-PCR of CDR3 regions. MiXCR was run by TCRdb on the multiplex PCR reads, yielding one entry per CDR3 protein. The sample lists about 430,000 distinct CDR3 sequences; 21% were seen once. As to time point: persistent/refractory GD, antithyroid drugs over 5 years with positive TRAb. There was RNA extracted from PBMCs, and the TCR library was made from it. The input for sequencing was peripheral blood mononuclear cells (PBMCs), taken when the disease was refractory, from a patient treated with antithyroid drugs. The receptor set was obtained from a female donor with Graves disease.

Ten or more counts support this clonotype. The chain has TRBV7-8 and TRBJ1-4, with 7 positions matching TRBD1. V lost 1 base to trimming and J lost 3 bases; unmatched junction nucleotides: 8. This CDR3 has 17 amino acids. The germline CDR1 and CDR2 sequences are SGHVS and FQNEAQ. The CDR3 coding sequence is TGTGCCAGCAGCTTAGAGGGACAGCGGGGAGCTAATGAAAAACTGTTTTTT. It is translated as CASSLEGQRGANEKLFF.

The chain couples TRBV19 to TRBJ1-2; 8 bases agree with TRBD1. CDR3 length: 13 residues. Trimming at V came to 3 bases and at J to 8 bases, leaving 5 bases not matched to a gene. Looked up from germline, CDR1 is LNHDA and CDR2 is SQIVND (reference sequence). CDR3 nucleotides: TGTGCCAGTAGTATGGCAGGGGGCGGCGGCTACACCTTC. This codes for CASSMAGGGGYTF.

The rearrangement joins TRBV27 to TRBJ2-7; D gene ambiguous. Trimming pared 6 bases from V and 5 bases from J, leaving 11 bases between. The CDR3 contains 12 residues. Germline assignment: CDR1 MNHEY and CDR2 SMNVEV (reference sequence). Here the CDR3 reads CASSRVGHEQYF. In DNA form, the CDR3 reads TGTGCCAGCAGCCGCGTAGGCCACGAGCAGTACTTC.

The table lists this clonotype with many counts. The V call is TRBV12-3 or TRBV12-4, the J call TRBJ1-5; D not resolved. This CDR3 has 13 amino acids. V was cut by 7 bases and J by 4 bases, with 11 bases left in between. This CDR3 reads CASTPGVNQPQHF. The CDR3 DNA follows: TGTGCCAGCACTCCCGGGGTGAATCAGCCCCAGCATTTT.

A few counts support this clonotype. CDR3 sequence reads: CASSYSIQQTTNEKLFF. The CDR3 region has the DNA TGTGCCAGCAGTTACTCGATTCAGCAGACTACTAATGAAAAACTGTTTTTT. The gene calls are TRBV6-5 and TRBJ1-4; D remains ambiguous. CDR3 length: 17 residues. V lost 0 bases to trimming and J lost 2 bases, with 13 bases between them. CDR1 and CDR2 (germline): MNHEY, SVGAGI.

This clonotype was detected ten times or more. The gene calls are TRBV11-2 and TRBJ1-1, with no clear D. Looked up from germline, CDR1 is SGHAT and CDR2 is FQNNGV. V was cut by 5 bases and J by 5 bases, with 9 bases left in between. This CDR3 is 12 amino acids long. This CDR3 is CASSPTETEAFF. CDR3 DNA sequence: TGTGCCAGCAGCCCGACGGAGACTGAAGCTTTCTTT.

CDR3 sequence reads: CATLSPSYSNQPQHF. In DNA form, the CDR3 reads TGTGCCACCTTAAGTCCCTCCTATAGCAATCAGCCCCAGCATTTT. The rearrangement links TRBV28 to TRBJ1-5; no reliable D call. The CDR3 spans 15 residues. V lost 10 bases, J lost 0 bases, and 16 bases lay in between. Looked up from germline, CDR1 is MDHEN and CDR2 is SYDVKM.

This clonotype came up a few times. The V and J genes are TRBV2 and TRBJ1-4, with TRBD1 as a possible D gene (5 bases). Trimming removed 5 bases at V and 7 bases at J, with 17 bases between. This CDR3 comprises 15 residues. Germline CDR1 SNHLY, CDR2 FYNNEI. CDR3 bases: TGTGCCAGCAGTAGGGATCCAGGGAGTACTGAAAAACTGTTTTTT. Translating it yields CASSRDPGSTEKLFF.

In the case of this clonotype: Possible read error: a much larger clone is one base away. This chain links TRBV12-3 or TRBV12-4 with TRBJ1-2, with D hard to call. The CDR3 extends over 13 amino acids. The CDR3 DNA follows: TGTGCCAGCAGTTTTCAGGAAACCTATGACTACACCTTC. Translated, it gives CASSFQETYDYTF.

This clonotype was observed many times. The V and J genes are TRBV2 and TRBJ1-5, with a weak D call TRBD1 (5 bases). Trimming pared 2 bases from V and 2 bases from J, leaving 10 bases between. The CDR3 covers 15 residues. Germline CDR1 reads SNHLY; CDR2 reads FYNNEI. The CDR3 loop reads CASSEKGGGNQPQHF. The CDR3 nucleotides are TGTGCCAGCAGTGAAAAGGGAGGGGGCAATCAGCCCCAGCATTTT.

This clonotype has ten or more counts. This chain uses TRBV11-2 with TRBJ1-6, with a possible D match to TRBD1 (5 bases). There are 14 residues in the CDR3. The V gene lost 0 bases and the J gene lost 6 bases, with 6 bases spanning the gap. CDR1 and CDR2 (germline): SGHAT, FQNNGV. CDR3 bases: TGTGCCAGCAGCTTAGACAGGGCTAATTCACCCCTCCACTTT. Translation: CASSLDRANSPLHF.

CDR3 residues: CSVAGTSGRFYEQYF. The CDR3 DNA is TGCAGCGTTGCGGGGACTAGCGGGAGATTCTACGAGCAGTACTTC. The genes are TRBV29-1 and TRBJ2-4, with 14 nucleotides matching TRBD2. The J call may be mistaken, given a closer DNA end match to TRBJ2-7. Germline V lookup: CDR1 SQVTM, CDR2 ANQGSEA. CDR3 size: 15 residues.

Ten or more counts support this clonotype. The genes are TRBV28 and TRBJ1-6; 8 nucleotides align to TRBD1. Germline CDR1 reads MDHEN; CDR2 reads SYDVKM. V lost 6 bases and J lost 8; bases outside the gene matches: 12. This CDR3 contains 16 residues. The CDR3 is CASRLTGTGSDSPLHF. CDR3 in DNA: TGTGCCAGCAGGTTAACCGGGACAGGCAGCGATTCACCCCTCCACTTT.

This chain joins TRBV20-1 and TRBJ2-2; no definite D call. The germline V gene encodes CDR1 DFQATT and CDR2 SNEGSKA (reference sequence). The V and J ends lost 6 bases and 1 base respectively, with 9 bases between them. The CDR3 runs to 13 residues. In nucleotides, the CDR3 is TGCAGTGCCTTGCACCGGAACACCGGGGAGCTGTTTTTT. It codes for CSALHRNTGELFF.

The rearrangement uses TRBV6-1 and TRBJ2-3, with 9 bases aligning to TRBD2. CDR1 is MNHNS and CDR2 is SASEGT in the germline V gene. CDR3 length: 15 residues. V shed 4 bases, J shed 1 base, and the junction held 3 bases outside the gene matches. This CDR3 reads CASSGGRAGTDTQYF. The CDR3 nucleotides read TGTGCCAGCAGTGGCGGGAGGGCCGGCACAGATACGCAGTATTTT.

This clonotype was detected ten times or more. The gene calls are TRBV13 and TRBJ2-7; 7 positions agree with TRBD2. Germline assignment: CDR1 PRHDT and CDR2 FYEKMQ (reference sequence). With V trimmed by 7 bases and J by 3 bases, 15 bases remained unmatched. The CDR3 totals 16 residues. CDR3 sequence: CASTQGYGGGSYEQYF. CDR3 coding DNA: TGTGCCAGCACCCAAGGGTATGGCGGCGGGAGCTACGAGCAGTACTTC.

This clonotype was observed at least ten times. V and J are TRBV24-1 and TRBJ2-7; 9 nucleotides agree with TRBD1. V trimming: 2 bases; J trimming: 5 bases; junction bases outside the gene matches: 6. The CDR3 is made up of 15 amino acids. Germline CDR1 KGHDR, CDR2 SFDVKD. The CDR3 sequence is CATSDSRTGDDEQYF. As DNA, the CDR3 is TGTGCCACCAGTGATTCTCGGACAGGGGACGACGAGCAGTACTTC.

This clonotype was found once. This may be a read error, as it is one base from a much larger clone. The chain is built from TRBV9 and TRBJ2-5; D is tentatively TRBD1 or TRBD2 (5 bases each). This CDR3 spans 15 amino acids. From germline, CDR1 is SGDLS and CDR2 YYNGEE. This CDR3 is CASSSTGREGETQDF. DNA of the CDR3: TGTGCCAGCAGCTCCACGGGCAGGGAAGGGGAGACCCAGGACTTC.

This clonotype was observed a handful of times. V is TRBV2 and J is TRBJ2-5; 9 nucleotides line up with TRBD2. J gave up 4 bases and V 7 bases, and 10 bases lay outside the gene matches. From germline, CDR1 is SNHLY and CDR2 FYNNEI. This CDR3 is built from 15 residues. The CDR3 protein is CASNKGGRVRETQYF. CDR3 sequence (DNA): TGTGCCAGCAACAAGGGCGGGAGGGTCCGAGAGACCCAGTACTTC.

V is TRBV5-1 and J is TRBJ2-5; no firm D call. Judging by the DNA end, TRBJ2-1 fits better; the J call may be wrong. Germline V gene data show CDR1 as SGHRS and CDR2 as YFSETQ. CDR3 length: 12 residues. This chain's CDR3 is CASSLGLNEQFF. The CDR3 DNA reads as TGCGCCAGCAGCTTGGGATTAAATGAGCAGTTCTTC.

With regard to this clonotype: A far larger clone is one nucleotide away, so this likely arose from a read error. The DNA of the CDR3 is TGTGCCAGCAGTCCACCCCCCGACGAGGAGAACCAGTACTTC. Translating it yields CASSPPPDEENQYF. The genes are TRBV12-3 or TRBV12-4 and TRBJ2-5; no firm D call. The CDR3 totals 14 residues.

The chain employs TRBV2 and TRBJ2-1; D is possibly TRBD1 (5 bases). The CDR3 sequence is 15 residues long. Trimming pared 7 bases from V and 4 bases from J, leaving 17 bases between. Germline CDR1 reads SNHLY; CDR2 reads FYNNEI. The CDR3 sequence: CASINPQGIYNEQFF. CDR3 bases: TGTGCCAGCATCAACCCTCAGGGTATTTACAATGAGCAGTTCTTC.

This clonotype appeared many times. V gene TRBV6-1 combines with J gene TRBJ2-7; no firm D call. Looked up from germline, CDR1 is MNHNS and CDR2 is SASEGT. Between the trimmed V and J ends, which lost 4 bases and 3 bases, there was a span of 7 bases. The CDR3 loop spans 12 amino acids. The CDR3 region is CASSAKSYEQYF. Written as DNA, the CDR3 is TGTGCCAGCAGTGCTAAGAGCTACGAGCAGTACTTC.

This clonotype was recorded at least ten times. The chain combines TRBV28 with TRBJ2-7; 7 nucleotides agree with TRBD1. Unmatched junction bases numbered 6, after V lost 3 bases and J lost 7 bases. Germline CDR1 MDHEN, CDR2 SYDVKM. The CDR3 has 13 residues. The CDR3: CASSLGQFGEQYF. DNA for the CDR3: TGTGCCAGCAGTTTGGGACAGTTTGGTGAGCAGTACTTC.

In nucleotides, the CDR3 is TGTGCCAGCAGCCACGACACTGCCGGGACTGAAGCTTTCTTT. This sequence encodes CASSHDTAGTEAFF. This chain connects TRBV5-5 to TRBJ1-1, with unresolved D. Germline CDR1 SGHKS, CDR2 YYEKEE (reference sequence). The ends were cut back, 4 bases at V and 5 bases at J, with 15 bases in the middle. The CDR3 runs to 14 residues.

This clonotype was counted ten times or more. V and J are TRBV28 and TRBJ2-2; 7 bases are a match to TRBD2. V was pared by 1 base and J by 0 bases, with 2 bases of the junction left unmatched. CDR1 and CDR2 (germline): MDHEN, SYDVKM. The CDR3 runs 16 residues. The CDR3 coding sequence is TGTGCCAGCAGTTTATTGACTAGCTCGAACACCGGGGAGCTGTTTTTT. The encoded protein is CASSLLTSSNTGELFF.

In this sample, this clonotype turned up many times. The J gene is TRBJ2-2, the V gene TRBV28, with a possible D match to TRBD2 (5 bases). This CDR3 region has 18 residues. Looked up from germline, CDR1 is MDHEN and CDR2 is SYDVKM. Trimming pared 3 bases from V and 0 bases from J, leaving 17 bases between. CDR3 DNA: TGTGCCAGCAGTTTTGTCTGGGGAGCCGCTTCGAACACCGGGGAGCTGTTTTTT. Protein product: CASSFVWGAASNTGELFF.